The present entry profiles one T cell receptor (beta chain) with its context. The sample is drawn from a study of OX40 agonist ivuxolimab in advanced cancers. Study context: Patients enrolled in dose escalation were diagnosed with hepatocellular carcinoma, melanoma, renal cell or head and neck cancer.

Assay used: immunoSEQ multiplex PCR; TCRdb lists only in-frame clones, some missing. The sample has fewer than 80,000 clones, about three quarters seen once; the top ten hold around 1.7%. The sample here was CD4+ or CD8+ T cells sorted from blood, taken in a trial of the OX40 agonist ivuxolimab. The sequence came from an adult with an advanced solid tumor such as melanoma, head and neck, liver or kidney cancer.

CDR3 residues: CAWSRLSSGTEAFF. The CDR3, as DNA: TGTGCCTGGAGTAGGTTGTCCTCGGGCACTGAAGCTTTCTTT. The rearrangement joins TRBV30 to TRBJ1-1; no reliable D call. Germline V gene data show CDR1 as GTSNPN and CDR2 as SVGIG (reference sequence). The CDR3 is made up of 14 amino acids. V gave up 2 bases and J gave up 4 bases, with 14 bases separating them.